This T cell receptor beta chain was identified during a study of T-cell reconstitution after alpha-beta-depleted transplantation in children. Study-level findings and limits: The main origin of T-cell counts and diversity one year after transplant was newly produced T cells. It was reported that alpha-beta T cells came from several hundred expanded graft clones (about two months after transplant).

The germline V and J ends were trimmed by 6 bases and 8 bases, with 18 bases remaining between them. The CDR3 length is 14 residues. Concerning this clonotype: Its antigen remains unidentified.

Preparation of the TCRbeta library was carried out with unique molecular identifiers. MiXCR, run by TCRdb on the PCR reads, gives a single entry per CDR3 protein. The data show more than 200,000 distinct CDR3 sequences, 7.5% to 9.5% seen once. The source was PBMCs, mostly from graft donor cells, collected 360 days after TCRalphabeta/CD19-depleted stem cell transplant. The chain carries TRBV12-3 or TRBV12-4 and TRBJ2-3; tentatively, D is TRBD2 (6 bases). The sequence came from a male patient between 2 and 15 years old who had a stem cell transplant for acute myeloid leukemia, so the T cells may come from the graft donor. The CDR3 here is CASRVGGAAGTQYF. The CDR3 DNA reads as TGTGCCAGCAGGGTGGGCGGGGCCGCGGGTACGCAGTATTTT.